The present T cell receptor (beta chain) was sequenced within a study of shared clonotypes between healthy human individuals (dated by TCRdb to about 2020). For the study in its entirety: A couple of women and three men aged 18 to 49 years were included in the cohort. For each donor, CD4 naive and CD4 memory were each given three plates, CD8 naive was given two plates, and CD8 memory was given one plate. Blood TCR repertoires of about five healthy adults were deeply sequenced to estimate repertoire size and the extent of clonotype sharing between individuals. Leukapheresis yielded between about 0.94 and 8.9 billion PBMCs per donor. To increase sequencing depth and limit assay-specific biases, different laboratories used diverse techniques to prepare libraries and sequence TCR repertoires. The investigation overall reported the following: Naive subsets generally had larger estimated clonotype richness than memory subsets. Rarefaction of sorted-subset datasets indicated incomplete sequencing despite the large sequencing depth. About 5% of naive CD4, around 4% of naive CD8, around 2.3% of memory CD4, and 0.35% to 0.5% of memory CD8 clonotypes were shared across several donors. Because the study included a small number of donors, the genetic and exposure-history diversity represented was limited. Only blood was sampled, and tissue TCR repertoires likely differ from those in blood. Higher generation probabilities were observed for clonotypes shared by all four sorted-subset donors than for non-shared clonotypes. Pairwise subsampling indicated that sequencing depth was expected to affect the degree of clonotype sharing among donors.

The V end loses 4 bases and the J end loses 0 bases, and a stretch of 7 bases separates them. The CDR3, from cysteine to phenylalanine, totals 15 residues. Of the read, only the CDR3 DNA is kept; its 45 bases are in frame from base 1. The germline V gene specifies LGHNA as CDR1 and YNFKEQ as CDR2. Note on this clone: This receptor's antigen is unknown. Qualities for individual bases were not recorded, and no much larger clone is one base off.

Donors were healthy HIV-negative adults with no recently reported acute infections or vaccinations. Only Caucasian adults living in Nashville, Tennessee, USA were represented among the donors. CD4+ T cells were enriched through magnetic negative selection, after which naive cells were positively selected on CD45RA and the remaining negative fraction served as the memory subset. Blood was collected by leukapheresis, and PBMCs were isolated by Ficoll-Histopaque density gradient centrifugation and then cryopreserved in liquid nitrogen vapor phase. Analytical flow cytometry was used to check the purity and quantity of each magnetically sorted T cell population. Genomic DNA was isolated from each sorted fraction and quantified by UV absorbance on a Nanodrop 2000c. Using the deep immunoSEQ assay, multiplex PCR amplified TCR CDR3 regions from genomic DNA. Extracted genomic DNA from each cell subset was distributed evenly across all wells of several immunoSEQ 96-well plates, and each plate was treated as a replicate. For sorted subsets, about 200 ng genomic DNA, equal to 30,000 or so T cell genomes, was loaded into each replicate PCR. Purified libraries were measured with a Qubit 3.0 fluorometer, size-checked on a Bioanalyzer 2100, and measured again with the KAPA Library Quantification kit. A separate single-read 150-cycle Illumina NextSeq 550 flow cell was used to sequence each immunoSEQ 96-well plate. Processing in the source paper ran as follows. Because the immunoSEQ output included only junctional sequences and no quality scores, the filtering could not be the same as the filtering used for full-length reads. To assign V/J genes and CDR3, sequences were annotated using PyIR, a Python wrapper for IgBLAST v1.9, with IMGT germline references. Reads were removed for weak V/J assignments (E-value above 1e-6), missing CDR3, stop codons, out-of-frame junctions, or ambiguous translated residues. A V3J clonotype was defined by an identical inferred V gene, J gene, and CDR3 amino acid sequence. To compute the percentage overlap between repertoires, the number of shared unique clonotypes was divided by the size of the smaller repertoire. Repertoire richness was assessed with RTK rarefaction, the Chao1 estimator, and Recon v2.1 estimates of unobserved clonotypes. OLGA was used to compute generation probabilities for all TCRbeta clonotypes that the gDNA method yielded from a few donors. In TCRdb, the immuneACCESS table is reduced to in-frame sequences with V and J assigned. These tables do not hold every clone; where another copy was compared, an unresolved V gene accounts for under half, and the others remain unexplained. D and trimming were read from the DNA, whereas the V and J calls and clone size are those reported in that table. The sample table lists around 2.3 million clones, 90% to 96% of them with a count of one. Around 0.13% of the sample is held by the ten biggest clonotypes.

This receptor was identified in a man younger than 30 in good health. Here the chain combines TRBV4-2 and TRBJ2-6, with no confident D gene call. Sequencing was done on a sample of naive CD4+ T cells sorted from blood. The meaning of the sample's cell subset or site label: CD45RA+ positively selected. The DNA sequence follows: TGTGCCAGCAGCCTTACTCCCTCTGGGGCCAACGTCCTGACTTTC. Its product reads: CASSLTPSGANVLTF.